This TCR beta chain was found in a study of cytomegalovirus exposure and HLA in healthy donors. There are a few counts of this clone. The antigen is unknown. Data came from immunoSEQ multiplex PCR; TCRdb stores just in-frame clones and leaves some out. Among fewer than 150,000 clones listed, 88% were seen once. Study-level points and caveats: Cytomegalovirus-associated TCR beta chains were listed, numbering roughly 150. One later analysis, an examination of the 100 to 150 validation repertoires, found that first-cohort TCR clusters tended to co-occur in them. In vitro assays verified that three CMV-associated chains recognized CMV antigens specifically.

The CDR3 consists of 14 residues. Germline CDR1 and CDR2: SQVTM and ANQGSEA. After removal of 6 bases from V and 1 base from J, the junction contained 3 bases not matched to a gene. This clonotype was obtained from a man aged 18 to 29 in good health and CMV-seronegative. Sequenced: PBMCs. The rearrangement uses TRBV29-1 and TRBJ2-7; 13 bases are shared with TRBD2. CDR3 nucleotide sequence: TGCAGCGTGGCGGGACTAGCGGGATCCTACGAGCAGTACTTC. This translates into CSVAGLAGSYEQYF.